This passage covers 13 T cell receptor beta chains from one sample sequenced in a study of cytomegalovirus exposure and HLA in healthy donors. PCR employed 60 Vbeta and 13 Jbeta primers. Clones were read by immunoSEQ multiplex PCR, and TCRdb kept only the in-frame ones, dropping some. The table includes about 160,000 clones, roughly 81% detected once. The sequenced sample was PBMCs. The receptor source for this set is a woman aged 45-59 years in good health and CMV-seronegative.

The chain is built from TRBV27 and TRBJ2-1; no clear D. The CDR3 runs 13 residues. Trimming took off 5 bases at V and 6 bases at J, with 11 bases between the two ends. Germline CDR1 is MNHEY and CDR2 is SMNVEV (reference sequence). The CDR3 loop is CASSANSGNEQFF. CDR3 in DNA: TGTGCCAGCAGTGCAAACTCCGGCAATGAGCAGTTCTTC.

The rearrangement uses TRBV4-2 and TRBJ2-5; D is unclear. V was cut by 0 bases and J by 2 bases, with 7 bases left in between. The CDR3 is made up of 14 amino acids. CDR1 is LGHNA, CDR2 YNFKEQ, per germline. The CDR3 here is CASSQDCPQETQYF. The CDR3 DNA sequence: TGTGCCAGCAGCCAAGATTGTCCGCAAGAGACCCAGTACTTC.

The V gene is TRBV15, the J gene TRBJ2-1, with 8 bases matching TRBD1. J was trimmed by 5 bases and V by 3 bases; bases with no gene match: 3. Germline CDR1 is LNHNV and CDR2 is YYDKDF (reference sequence). This CDR3 has 14 amino acids. CDR3 sequence reads: CATSRNRGDNEQFF. In DNA form, the CDR3 reads TGTGCCACCAGCAGGAACAGGGGGGACAATGAGCAGTTCTTC.

The CDR3 nucleotides read TGTGCCAGCAGCCAATCGACCGGGACTAGCACCGGGGAGCTGTTTTTT. Its translation: CASSQSTGTSTGELFF. This chain connects TRBV4-2 to TRBJ2-2, with 8 bases lining up with TRBD2. The V gene's germline CDR1 is LGHNA and CDR2 YNFKEQ. This CDR3 is 16 amino acids long. V lost 2 bases, J lost 4 bases, and 6 bases stayed unmatched.

The table lists this clone with a few counts. The chain has TRBV5-6 and TRBJ2-5; possibly TRBD1 for D (5 bases). CDR3 size: 15 residues. CDR1 and CDR2 (germline): SGHDT, YYEEEE. V was shortened by 5 bases and J by 0 bases, with 14 bases between the two germline ends. The CDR3 region is CASRGRVGYQETQYF. CDR3 sequence (DNA): TGTGCCAGCAGGGGCAGGGTTGGGTACCAAGAGACCCAGTACTTC.

This clone was recorded only once. The chain links TRBV4-3 to TRBJ1-3, with D perhaps matching TRBD1 (5 bases). The V gene's germline CDR1 is LGHNA and CDR2 YSLEER. CDR3 size: 16 residues. The germline V and J ends were trimmed by 1 base and 3 bases, with 13 bases remaining between them. DNA of the CDR3: TGCGCCAGCAGCCAAGGATCCGGGGGGTATGGAAACACCATATATTTT. Amino acids: CASSQGSGGYGNTIYF.

The V gene is TRBV18, the J gene TRBJ2-7, with 7 bases lining up with TRBD2. The trim removed 3 bases at V and 2 bases at J, leaving 4 bases unmatched. This CDR3 spans 14 amino acids. The germline CDR1 and CDR2 sequences are KGHSH and LQKENI. CDR3 sequence: CASSPPGGTYEQYF. The CDR3 DNA sequence: TGTGCCAGCTCACCTCCGGGAGGTACCTACGAGCAGTACTTC.

The V call is TRBV10-1, the J call TRBJ2-1; no reliable D call. This CDR3 comprises 16 residues. V lost 2 bases to trimming and J lost 3 bases, with 14 bases between them. Germline V gene data show CDR1 as WNHNN and CDR2 as SYGVQD (reference sequence). CDR3 amino acids: CASSETASRVYNEQFF. Written as DNA, the CDR3 is TGCGCCAGCAGTGAGACTGCTTCTCGGGTCTACAATGAGCAGTTCTTC.

The DNA for the CDR3 is TGCAGCGTTGCTAGCGGGGTCAGCTCCTACAATGAGCAGTTCTTC. Translating gives CSVASGVSSYNEQFF. V gene TRBV29-1 combines with J gene TRBJ2-1; 9 nucleotides line up with TRBD2. CDR3 length: 15 amino acids. Germline V gene data show CDR1 as SQVTM and CDR2 as ANQGSEA. V shed 4 bases and J 0 bases; nucleotides not matched to a gene: 4.

This rearrangement joins TRBV19 to TRBJ2-3; D is unresolved. Deletions cut 4 bases from V and 0 bases from J, with 8 bases between. CDR1 is LNHDA and CDR2 is SQIVND in the germline V gene (reference sequence). The CDR3 has 14 amino acids. CDR3 bases: TGTGCCAGTAGTAGCCAACGGAGCACAGATACGCAGTATTTT. Amino acids: CASSSQRSTDTQYF. The full variable domain, with the rest looked up from reference TRBV19 and TRBJ2-3, is DGGITQSPKYLFRKEGQNVTLSCEQNLNHDAMYWYRQDPGQGLRLIYYSQIVNDFQKGDIAEGYSVSREKKESFPLTVTSAQKNPTAFYLCASSSQRSTDTQYFGPGTRLTVL.

This rearrangement joins TRBV9 to TRBJ1-1, with D unresolved. Germline lookup yields CDR1 SGDLS and CDR2 YYNGEE. V lost 0 bases and J 7 bases, leaving 10 bases between the germline ends. The CDR3 is made up of 13 amino acids. CDR3 loop: CASSVGGLDEAFF. In nucleotides, the CDR3 is TGTGCCAGCAGCGTAGGAGGGCTTGATGAAGCTTTCTTT.

The V and J genes are TRBV6-5 and TRBJ1-2; the match to TRBD1 covers 7 bases. J was trimmed by 6 bases and V by 6 bases; bases with no gene match: 7. The CDR3 length is 13 residues. In germline, CDR1 is MNHEY, CDR2 SVGAGI. This chain's CDR3 is CASRPTGMHGYTF. CDR3 nucleotide sequence: TGTGCCAGCAGACCGACAGGGATGCATGGCTACACCTTC.

J is TRBJ2-7 and V is TRBV7-9; 11 bases are shared with TRBD2. The CDR3 is made up of 15 amino acids. V dropped 5 bases and J dropped 3; count of bases not matched to a gene: 6. The germline V gene encodes CDR1 SEHNR and CDR2 FQNEAQ (reference sequence). Written as DNA, the CDR3 is TGTGCCAGCAGCGAAACTAGCGGGAGCTTCTACGAGCAGTACTTC. Translation: CASSETSGSFYEQYF. Full variable domain (remainder filled in from reference TRBV7-9 and TRBJ2-7): DTGVSQNPRHKITKRGQNVTFRCDPISEHNRLYWYRQTLGQGPEFLTYFQNEAQLEKSRLLSDRFSAERPKGSFSTLEIQRTEQGDSAMYLCASSETSGSFYEQYFGPGTRLTVT.